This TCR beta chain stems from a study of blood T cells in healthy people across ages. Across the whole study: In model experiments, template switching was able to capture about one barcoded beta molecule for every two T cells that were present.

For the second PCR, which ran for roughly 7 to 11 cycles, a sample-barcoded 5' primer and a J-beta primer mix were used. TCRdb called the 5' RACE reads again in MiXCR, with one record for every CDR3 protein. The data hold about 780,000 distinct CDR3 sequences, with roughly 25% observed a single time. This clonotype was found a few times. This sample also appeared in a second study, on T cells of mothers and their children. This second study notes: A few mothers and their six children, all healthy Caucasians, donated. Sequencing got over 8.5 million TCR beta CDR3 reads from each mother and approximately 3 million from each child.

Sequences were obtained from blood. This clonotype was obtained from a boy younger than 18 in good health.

The DNA of the CDR3 is TGTGCCACCAGCTCCCGGGACAGGGGAGCAGATACGCAGTATTTT. The encoded protein is CATSSRDRGADTQYF. J is TRBJ2-3 and V is TRBV15; 10 nucleotides agree with TRBD1. Germline-derived CDR1 and CDR2 are LNHNV and YYDKDF (reference sequence). J lost 4 bases, V lost 5 bases, and 6 bases had no gene match. The CDR3 runs to 15 residues.